This T cell receptor (beta chain) derives from a study of blood T cell repertoires in COVID-19. For the study at large: PBMCs, B-cell-depleted T cells, or T cells provided the cDNA or gDNA that made up the material.

This clone has just one count. Sequencing was performed with immunoSEQ multiplex PCR; in TCRdb, only in-frame clones are kept and a portion is missing. The data show roughly 100,000 clones, about 79% seen once. CDR3 length: 15 amino acids. Germline loops: CDR1 MDHEN, CDR2 SYDVKM. V lost 4 bases, J lost 0 bases, and 11 bases lay in between. This rearrangement joins TRBV28 to TRBJ2-3; TRBD1 is a possible D gene (5 bases). This sequence originates from a man at least 80 years old with COVID-19, enrolled during active disease. What was sequenced was peripheral blood. The CDR3 loop is CASSWVGRSTDTQYF. CDR3 bases: TGTGCCAGCAGTTGGGTGGGGCGTAGCACAGATACGCAGTATTTT.